These 11 T cell receptor beta chains were sequenced from one sample in a study of vaccination effects on CD4 cells after COVID-19. Clones were sequenced by immunoSEQ multiplex PCR, and TCRdb holds only the in-frame ones, with some missing. The sample lists more than 50,000 clones; approximately 80% were seen once. These TCRs are of unknown antigen specificity. Researchers isolated CD4+ T cells once approximately 10 days of culture had elapsed. The sequences come from CD4+ T cells from PBMCs cultured without peptide, collected before COVID-19 vaccination. The receptors were sampled from a human donor who received a COVID-19 vaccine.

The rearrangement links TRBV19 to TRBJ2-2, with a weak D call TRBD2 (5 bases). Germline-derived CDR1 and CDR2 are LNHDA and SQIVND (reference sequence). There are 16 residues in the CDR3. V gave up 1 base and J gave up 4 bases, with 13 bases separating them. The CDR3 here is CASSIGRGWGTGELFF. The CDR3 DNA reads as TGTGCCAGTAGTATAGGACGGGGTTGGGGCACCGGGGAGCTGTTTTTT.

The chain links TRBV29-1 to TRBJ2-2; TRBD1 matches at 9 bases. Germline lookup yields CDR1 SQVTM and CDR2 ANQGSEA. J was trimmed by 7 bases and V by 4 bases; bases with no gene match: 4. This CDR3 is 13 amino acids long. For the CDR3, the DNA is TGCAGCGTTGCCCGACAGGGGGTCGGGGAGCTGTTTTTT. It specifies CSVARQGVGELFF.

The chain employs TRBV28 and TRBJ2-1; D possibly corresponds to TRBD2 (5 bases). Germline loops: CDR1 MDHEN, CDR2 SYDVKM. V dropped 2 bases and J dropped 8 bases, with 16 bases sitting between them. CDR3 length equals 15 residues. The CDR3 DNA reads TGTGCCAGCAGTTTAACTGGTCCGGCGGGCCATGAGCAGTTCTTC. Protein sequence: CASSLTGPAGHEQFF.

The chain couples TRBV7-2 to TRBJ1-3; no clear D gene. V shed 2 bases and J shed 0 bases, with 11 bases lying between them. The CDR3 spans 16 residues. CDR1 SGHTA and CDR2 FQGNSA come from the germline V gene. The CDR3 nucleotides read TGTGCCAGCAGCTTATCCCCCCCCCGCTCTGGAAACACCATATATTTT. Protein sequence: CASSLSPPRSGNTIYF.

CDR3 amino acids: CATSDLEDNEQFF. In DNA, the CDR3 is TGTGCCACCAGTGACTTGGAAGACAATGAGCAGTTCTTC. The V gene is TRBV24-1, the J gene TRBJ2-1; D ambiguous. Germline CDR1 KGHDR, CDR2 SFDVKD. CDR3 length equals 13 residues. Trimming took off 4 bases at V and 5 bases at J, with 8 bases between the two ends.

The CDR3 here is CASSFSGSSSGANVLTF. CDR3 nucleotide sequence: TGCGCCAGCAGCTTCAGCGGGTCAAGCTCTGGGGCCAACGTCCTGACTTTC. This chain joins TRBV5-1 and TRBJ2-6; a possible D gene is TRBD2 (6 bases). V was cut by 2 bases and J by 0 bases, with 12 bases left in between. The CDR3 is 17 amino acids. The germline V gene has CDR1 SGHRS and CDR2 YFSETQ. The whole variable domain, filled in from reference TRBV5-1 and TRBJ2-6, reads KAGVTQTPRYLIKTRGQQVTLSCSPISGHRSVSWYQQTPGQGLQFLFEYFSETQRNKGNFPGRFSGRQFSNSRSEMNVSTLELGDSALYLCASSFSGSSSGANVLTFGAGSRLTVL.

The chain joins TRBV5-5 to TRBJ2-5; 10 bases map to TRBD2. After removal of 0 bases from V and 6 bases from J, the junction contained 11 bases not matched to a gene. The CDR3 totals 17 residues. The germline V gene has CDR1 SGHKS and CDR2 YYEKEE (reference sequence). CDR3 sequence: CASSLGLAGGTGKTQYF. The CDR3 DNA reads as TGTGCCAGCAGCTTGGGACTAGCGGGTGGGACGGGAAAGACCCAGTACTTC. Using reference TRBV5-5 and TRBJ2-5 for the parts outside the CDR3, the full variable domain is DAGVTQSPTHLIKTRGQQVTLRCSPISGHKSVSWYQQVLGQGPQFIFQYYEKEERGRGNFPDRFSARQFPNYSSELNVNALLLGDSALYLCASSLGLAGGTGKTQYFGPGTRLLVL.

This clone has a handful of counts. The rearrangement joins TRBV28 to TRBJ1-4, with D possibly TRBD1 on 6 matching bases. CDR1 is MDHEN and CDR2 is SYDVKM in the germline V gene. V was shortened by 2 bases and J by 11 bases, with 9 bases between the two germline ends. This CDR3 is 12 amino acids long. The CDR3: CASSLEGDKLFF. The CDR3 nucleotides are TGTGCCAGCAGTTTAGAGGGGGATAAACTGTTTTTT.

The rearrangement uses TRBV3-1 (or the pseudogene TRBV3-2) and TRBJ1-1; 7 bases match TRBD1. CDR1 LGHDT and CDR2 YNNKEL come from the germline V gene (reference sequence). V shed 5 bases and J 2 bases; nucleotides not matched to a gene: 11. The CDR3 is 16 residues long. CDR3 nucleotides: TGTGCCAGCAGCGTAGGGGGCCGCTCCTCCAACACTGAAGCTTTCTTT. Encoded protein: CASSVGGRSSNTEAFF.

This chain connects TRBV15 to TRBJ1-4, with TRBD1 matching over 9 bases. This CDR3 spans 17 amino acids. The junction had 10 bases not matched to a gene; V was cut back by 1 base and J by 7 bases. Looked up from germline, CDR1 is LNHNV and CDR2 is YYDKDF (reference sequence). CDR3 sequence reads: CATSRGGGQGYREKLFF. In DNA, the CDR3 is TGTGCCACCAGCAGAGGGGGGGGACAGGGTTACCGTGAAAAACTGTTTTTT. The full variable domain, with the rest looked up from reference TRBV15 and TRBJ1-4, is DAMVIQNPRYQVTQFGKPVTLSCSQTLNHNVMYWYQQKSSQAPKLLFHYYDKDFNNEADTPDNFQSRRPNTSFCFLDIRSPGLGDTAMYLCATSRGGGQGYREKLFFGSGTQLSVL.

This clone came up a few times. The V call is TRBV10-3, the J call TRBJ1-1; D gene uncertain. Germline-derived CDR1 and CDR2 are ENHRY and SYGVKD. The CDR3 is 12 residues long. V was cut by 3 bases and J by 1 base, with 3 bases left in between. The DNA for the CDR3 is TGTGCCATCAGTGAAAGGAACACTGAAGCTTTCTTT. This translates into CAISERNTEAFF.